The following is a T cell receptor beta chain sequence with its context. Its matching antigen is unknown. The PCR ran on 60 Vbeta and 13 Jbeta primers. Produced via immunoSEQ multiplex PCR; TCRdb's table is partial and in-frame only. The data show some 160,000 clones, roughly 80% seen once. This record comes from a study of cytomegalovirus exposure and HLA in healthy donors. Germline CDR1 MNHEY, CDR2 SVGAGI. V shed 8 bases, J shed 7 bases, and the junction held 5 bases outside the gene matches. The CDR3 has 12 amino acids. Findings and limits, study-wide: With DRB1 most and HLA-C fewest, TCR association rates differed between HLA loci in a later analysis.

The sequence came from a male donor in good health and CMV-seropositive. The genes are TRBV6-5 and TRBJ1-2; 9 bases map to TRBD1. The sample taken for sequencing was PBMCs. The chain's CDR3 is CASWTGVGGYTF. The CDR3 coding sequence is TGTGCCAGCTGGACAGGGGTGGGTGGCTACACCTTC.